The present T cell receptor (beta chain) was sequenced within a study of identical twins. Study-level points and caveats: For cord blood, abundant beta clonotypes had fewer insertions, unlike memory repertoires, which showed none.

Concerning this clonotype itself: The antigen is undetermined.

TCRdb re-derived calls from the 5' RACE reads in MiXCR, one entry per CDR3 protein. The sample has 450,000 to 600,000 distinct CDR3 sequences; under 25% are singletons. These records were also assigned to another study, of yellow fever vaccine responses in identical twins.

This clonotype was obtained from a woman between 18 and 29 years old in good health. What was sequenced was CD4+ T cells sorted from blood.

CDR3 residues: CASSLNRLGVEKLFF. The CDR3, as DNA: TGCGCCAGCAGCCTGAACAGGTTAGGGGTCGAAAAACTGTTTTTT. The chain carries TRBV5-1 and TRBJ1-4, with a weak D call TRBD1 (5 bases). The CDR3 is 15 residues long. V was cut by 4 bases and J by 8 bases, with 18 bases left in between. Per germline, CDR1 SGHRS and CDR2 YFSETQ.